A selection of T cell receptor beta chains follows, all from one sample in a study of blood T cell repertoires in COVID-19. Only in-frame clones appear in the TCRdb table, and some are missing; sequencing was by immunoSEQ multiplex PCR. The sample consists of around 80,000 clones, roughly 80% of them appearing once. Sequencing was carried out using peripheral blood. These receptor sequences come from an elderly woman with acute or convalescent COVID-19. CDR3s include the opening cysteine and the closing phenylalanine or tryptophan. D genes are given only for firm matches. Only some rows state a clone size, as once, few, many or a class for expanded clones.

V	J	size	D	DNA	CDR3
TRBV5-4	TRBJ2-5	NA	NA	TGTGCCAGCAGTCGAGCGCAAGAGACCCAGTACTTC	CASSRAQETQYF
TRBV9	TRBJ2-2	NA	NA	TGTGCCAGCAGCGTCCAAGGGCCCTCCGGGGGGCGGGGCGGGGAGCTGTTTTTT	CASSVQGPSGGRGGELFF
TRBV11-2	TRBJ1-3	NA	NA	TGTGCCAGCAGCTTAGAGTGGGCAGGAAACACCATATATTTT	CASSLEWAGNTIYF
TRBV30	TRBJ1-1	NA	TRBD1	TGTGCCTCTGGAGTTCTGGCAGGGGGTGACACTGAAGCTTTCTTT	CASGVLAGGDTEAFF
TRBV3-1/TRBV3-2	TRBJ2-1	NA	TRBD2	TGTGCCAGCAGGTCGACTAGCCAGAGCTCCTACAATGAGCAGTTCTTC	CASRSTSQSSYNEQFF
TRBV21-1	TRBJ2-1	NA	NA	TGTGCCAGCAGCACCTGCGGGGGGAGATACAATGAGCAGTTCTTC	CASSTCGGRYNEQFF
TRBV7-3	TRBJ1-1	NA	NA	TGTGCCAGCAGCGGACATAGGGAGGAATCCATGAACACTGAAGCTTTCTTT	CASSGHREESMNTEAFF
TRBV5-6	TRBJ2-5	NA	TRBD1	TGTGCCAGCAGCCTAGCCCGGGACAGGGGGCGAGAGACCCAGTACTTC	CASSLARDRGRETQYF
TRBV9	TRBJ2-5	NA	NA	TGTGCCAGCAGCGCCAGTATGGCAGAGACCCAGTACTTC	CASSASMAETQYF
TRBV7-9	TRBJ2-5	NA	TRBD2	TGTGCCAGCAGCCCTATGGGAGGGATGGAGACCCAGTACTTC	CASSPMGGMETQYF
TRBV5-1	TRBJ1-1	NA	TRBD1	TGCGCCAGCAGCTTGCCAGGGGGCGCTTCTGAAGCTTTCTTT	CASSLPGGASEAFF
TRBV28	TRBJ2-5	NA	TRBD2	TGTGCCAGCAAGCGGGGGGCATACCAAGAGACCCAGTACTTC	CASKRGAYQETQYF
TRBV18	TRBJ1-2	NA	TRBD1	TGTGCCAGCTCACCCATCCTTTTATCCTACCGGGACAGGGATGGCTACACCTTC	CASSPILLSYRDRDGYTF
TRBV7-6	TRBJ2-1	NA	NA	TGTGCCAGCAGCTCCGACCCTGGGACAAATAGGGATGAGCAGTTCTTC	CASSSDPGTNRDEQFF
TRBV14	TRBJ2-5	NA	NA	TGTGCCAGCAGCCAAGATGGAACAGGGACCCAGTACTTC	CASSQDGTGTQYF
TRBV20-1	TRBJ2-3	NA	NA	TGCAGTGCTGCGATGACAGATACGCAGTATTTT	CSAAMTDTQYF
TRBV6-5	TRBJ1-3	NA	NA	TGTGCCAGCAGTTCCCTTGGGGGGTTGGACACCATATATTTT	CASSSLGGLDTIYF
TRBV6-5	TRBJ1-2	few	TRBD1	TGTGCCAGCAGAGGACCAACAGGGGACGACTATGGCTACACCTTC	CASRGPTGDDYGYTF
TRBV2	TRBJ2-5	NA	TRBD1	TGTGCCAGCAGGAGGGGGACAGGCGTCCAAGAGACCCAGTACTTC	CASRRGTGVQETQYF
TRBV11-3	TRBJ2-3	NA	NA	TGTGCCAGCAGCTTAGATCTCGGGGGTAGGTCGCAGTATTTT	CASSLDLGGRSQYF
TRBV7-2	TRBJ2-7	NA	TRBD1	TGTGCCAGCAGCTTAGAGGGGGCTAGCTCCTACGAGCAGTACTTC	CASSLEGASSYEQYF
TRBV7-6	TRBJ1-3	few	NA	TGTGCCAGCAGCTTAGACCAGGGTGGCTCTGGAAACACCATATATTTT	CASSLDQGGSGNTIYF
TRBV3-1/TRBV3-2	TRBJ2-1	NA	TRBD2	TGTGCCAGCAGCCAAGATCTGGTAGCGGGGGCGCGGGGGGAGCAGTTCTTC	CASSQDLVAGARGEQFF
TRBV7-2	TRBJ1-6	once	NA	TGTGCCAGCAGCGAAACGGGTTCACCCCTCCACTTT	CASSETGSPLHF
TRBV6-1	TRBJ2-5	NA	NA	TGTGCCAGCAGTGAGCTCGGAGTCACCCAGTACTTC	CASSELGVTQYF
TRBV5-4	TRBJ2-7	NA	NA	TGTGCCAGCAGCTCCAACTACGAGCAGTACTTC	CASSSNYEQYF
TRBV4-3	TRBJ1-2	NA	NA	TGCGCCAGCAGCCAAGCTGACAGAGAGTATGGCTACACCTTC	CASSQADREYGYTF
TRBV27	TRBJ2-2	NA	TRBD1	TGTGCCAGCAGTCTGACAGGGGTTGCCACCGGGGAGCTGTTTTTT	CASSLTGVATGELFF
TRBV10-2	TRBJ1-5	NA	NA	TGCGCCAGCAACGAGGACAGCGCTAATCAGCCCCAGCATTTT	CASNEDSANQPQHF
TRBV5-4	TRBJ2-5	once	NA	TGTGCCATCAGGGGCGCGCCTCAAGAGACCCAGTACTTC	CAIRGAPQETQYF
TRBV4-1	TRBJ1-1	NA	NA	TGCGCCAGCAGCCGTAATTCGAACACTGAAGCTTTCTTT	CASSRNSNTEAFF
TRBV12-5	TRBJ2-7	NA	TRBD2	TGTGCTAGTGCCTGGGGGGGCTCCTACGAGCAGTACTTC	CASAWGGSYEQYF
TRBV3-1/TRBV3-2	TRBJ1-3	NA	NA	TGTGCCAGCAGCCAAGATCGTGGCTTCGGGAGGGACACCATATATTTT	CASSQDRGFGRDTIYF
TRBV6-1	TRBJ1-4	NA	TRBD1	TGTGCCAGCAGTGAAAATCCGGGACAGGGGAGTTCTAATGAAAAACTGTTTTTT	CASSENPGQGSSNEKLFF
TRBV21-1	TRBJ2-7	NA	NA	TGTGCCAGCAGCAAAGTACGGCGCGGGGGCCAACCGGAGCCGTACTTC	CASSKVRRGGQPEPYF
TRBV3-1/TRBV3-2	TRBJ2-5	NA	NA	TGTGCCAGCAGCTTCCCGGGACAACAAGAGACCCAGTACTTC	CASSFPGQQETQYF
TRBV18	TRBJ2-3	NA	NA	TGTGCCAGCTCACCTAGGGACACCACAGATACGCAGTATTTT	CASSPRDTTDTQYF
TRBV10-3	TRBJ2-2	few	NA	TGTGCCATCAGTGGGGGCAGGGATACCGGGGAGCTGTTTTTT	CAISGGRDTGELFF
TRBV3-1/TRBV3-2	TRBJ2-7	once	NA	TGTGCCAGCAGCAACACCTACGAGCAGTACTTC	CASSNTYEQYF
TRBV3-1/TRBV3-2	TRBJ1-1	NA	TRBD1	TGTGCCAGCAGCCAGGGACAGGGCCCCAACACTGAAGCTTTCTTT	CASSQGQGPNTEAFF
TRBV7-9	TRBJ2-3	NA	TRBD2	TGTGCCAGCAGCCCGACTAGCGGGGGAAATACGCAGTATTTT	CASSPTSGGNTQYF
TRBV11-3	TRBJ2-5	NA	TRBD2	TGTGCCAGCAGCTTACGACTAGCGGGAGGAGAGACCCAGTACTTC	CASSLRLAGGETQYF
TRBV2	TRBJ1-5	NA	TRBD1	TGTGCCAGCAGCGTCGGGACAGTTAATAATCAGCCCCAGCATTTT	CASSVGTVNNQPQHF
TRBV6-5	TRBJ2-7	NA	TRBD1	TGTGCCAGCAGTTACTCGAGGGACAGATTATACGAGCAGTACTTC	CASSYSRDRLYEQYF
TRBV6-6	TRBJ1-2	NA	NA	TGTGCCAGCAGTTACTCGACGGGGTTCGGTGGCTACACCTTC	CASSYSTGFGGYTF
TRBV6-5	TRBJ1-2	NA	TRBD1	TGTGCCAGCAGGCCGGGACAGGGGCCTAACTATGGCTACACCTTC	CASRPGQGPNYGYTF
TRBV30	TRBJ1-6	NA	NA	TGTGCCTGGAGTGAGGGCGGGCCCGGGTATAATTCACCCCTCCACTTT	CAWSEGGPGYNSPLHF
TRBV14	TRBJ1-2	NA	NA	TGTGCCAGCAGCCAAGGTCAGATCTATGGCTACACCTTC	CASSQGQIYGYTF